The 3 T cell receptor beta chains below were found in one sample sequenced in a study of human T cells and chemical hapten exposure. TCRdb used MiXCR to reprocess the RACE reads, holding one entry per CDR3 protein. The sample gives a few hundred thousand distinct CDR3 sequences, around 6% of which show up once; around 6.1% is in the top ten. Time point noted: patch test 2, 6 weeks after DPC sensitization. Specified treatment: therapeutic diphenylcyclopropenone sensitization with weekly scalp DPC. This material consisted of whole blood, taken in connection with sensitization to the hapten diphenylcyclopropenone (DPC). The receptors originated from a woman under 30 with alopecia areata. Some clones in this sample may be carry-over from other donors' samples.

This clonotype was detected ten times or more. The rearrangement uses TRBV3-1 and TRBJ1-1, with TRBD1 matching 7 bases. This CDR3 has 14 amino acids. After removal of 4 bases from V and 6 bases from J, the junction contained 8 bases not matched to a gene. Germline V gene lookup returns CDR1 LGHDT and CDR2 YNNKEL (reference sequence). This CDR3 reads CASSPRQGHAEAFF. CDR3 nucleotide sequence: TGTGCCAGCAGCCCGAGACAGGGCCACGCTGAAGCTTTCTTT.

The chain carries TRBV9 and TRBJ1-6; 9 nucleotides match TRBD1. Losses at the gene ends were 4 bases for V and 4 bases for J; bases not matched to a gene: 18. Germline values: CDR1 SGDLS, CDR2 YYNGEE. The CDR3 has 20 amino acids. The CDR3 spells CASSCIWTGVEVTYNSPLHF. The CDR3 DNA reads as TGTGCCAGCAGCTGCATTTGGACAGGGGTGGAAGTCACTTATAATTCACCCCTCCACTTT. Full variable domain (outside the CDR3, taken from reference TRBV9 and TRBJ1-6): DSGVTQTPKHLITATGQRVTLRCSPRSGDLSVYWYQQSLDQGLQFLIQYYNGEERAKGNILERFSAQQFPDLHSELNLSSLELGDSALYFCASSCIWTGVEVTYNSPLHFGNGTRLTVT.

This clonotype was seen many times. The chain uses TRBV2 and TRBJ2-1, with 9 bases identical to TRBD1. Germline-derived CDR1 and CDR2 are SNHLY and FYNNEI. After removal of 5 bases from V and 5 bases from J, the junction contained 4 bases not matched to a gene. This CDR3 contains 14 residues. The CDR3 coding sequence is TGTGCCAGCAGTCCGGGACAGGGACACAATGAGCAGTTCTTC. Translation gives CASSPGQGHNEQFF.